The next 22 T cell receptor beta chains were all read from a single sample in a study of blood T cell repertoires in COVID-19. Clones were sequenced by immunoSEQ multiplex PCR, and TCRdb holds only the in-frame ones, with some missing. This sample carries around 400,000 clones, 80% to 90% of them seen once, and the ten largest clones take about 2.5%. Sequenced sample: peripheral blood. The receptors derive from a woman in her fifties or sixties with COVID-19, enrolled during active disease.

The genes are TRBV18 and TRBJ1-1; D uncertain. The V and J ends lost 6 bases and 4 bases respectively, with 18 bases between them. The CDR3 consists of 15 residues. Germline V lookup: CDR1 KGHSH, CDR2 LQKENI. CDR3 DNA sequence: TGTGCCAGCTCGTCCCCGGGAGTCTGGGGCACTGAAGCTTTCTTT. Translating gives CASSSPGVWGTEAFF.

This clone was seen more than once but under ten times. V usage is TRBV11-2 and J usage is TRBJ1-1; TRBD1 is a possible D gene (5 bases). Trimming took 4 bases from V and 7 from J, leaving 13 bases between them. The CDR3 is 13 amino acids. Germline V CDR1 and CDR2: SGHAT, FQNNGV. Written as DNA, the CDR3 is TGTGCCAGCAGCTCCGCAGGGTATAATGAAGCTTTCTTT. This codes for CASSSAGYNEAFF.

This clone was found once. The chain recombines TRBV3-1 (or the pseudogene TRBV3-2) with TRBJ2-3, with a possible D match to TRBD1 (5 bases). Looked up from germline, CDR1 is LGHDT and CDR2 is YNNKEL (reference sequence). The CDR3 sequence is 16 residues long. Trimming took off 2 bases at V and 1 base at J, with 13 bases between the two ends. The CDR3 spells CASSQRTPSGTDTQYF. CDR3 sequence (DNA): TGTGCCAGCAGCCAACGGACACCCTCGGGCACAGATACGCAGTATTTT.

The rearrangement links TRBV7-3 to TRBJ2-5, with TRBD1 identical over 8 bases. This CDR3 is built from 14 residues. Germline loops: CDR1 SGHTA, CDR2 FQGTGA. J was trimmed by 1 base and V by 3 bases; bases with no gene match: 1. CDR3 coding DNA: TGTGCCAGCAGCTTTCAGGGGGCCCAAGAGACCCAGTACTTC. The encoded protein is CASSFQGAQETQYF.

The genes are TRBV15 and TRBJ1-6; a weak D match, TRBD1 (5 bases). V lost 6 bases to trimming and J lost 0 bases, with 9 bases between them. CDR1 and CDR2 from the germline V gene are LNHNV and YYDKDF (reference sequence). This CDR3 contains 15 residues. CDR3 DNA sequence: TGTGCCACCAGGGAGGGGAGCTCCTATAATTCACCCCTCCACTTT. This gives the protein CATREGSSYNSPLHF.

The chain combines TRBV14 with TRBJ2-1; 8 bases map to TRBD1. CDR1 SGHDN and CDR2 FVKESK come from the germline V gene. V gave up 4 bases and J gave up 7 bases; unmatched junction bases: 12. The CDR3 contains 16 residues. The CDR3 DNA follows: TGTGCCAGCAGCCTGATAGGTGTCAGGGGGCGTAATGAGCAGTTCTTC. Translating it yields CASSLIGVRGRNEQFF. The complete variable domain, with remaining parts taken from reference TRBV14 and TRBJ2-1, reads EAGVTQFPSHSVIEKGQTVTLRCDPISGHDNLYWYRRVMGKEIKFLLHFVKESKQDESGMPNNRFLAERTGGTYSTLKVQPAELEDSGVYFCASSLIGVRGRNEQFFGPGTRLTVL.

This rearrangement joins TRBV19 to TRBJ1-5; the D gene is possibly TRBD1 (5 bases). Germline V gives CDR1 LNHDA, CDR2 SQIVND (reference sequence). The CDR3 consists of 14 residues. V shed 3 bases and J shed 4 bases, with 10 bases lying between them. The CDR3, as DNA: TGTGCCAGTAGTATGACCGGGGGTAATCAGCCCCAGCATTTT. This codes for CASSMTGGNQPQHF.

V is TRBV15 and J is TRBJ2-5; TRBD2 agrees at 10 bases. V lost 1 base, J lost 5 bases, and 7 bases stayed unmatched. The CDR3 is 16 residues long. Germline-derived CDR1 and CDR2 are LNHNV and YYDKDF (reference sequence). This CDR3 is CATSRGTVAGGETQYF. CDR3 nucleotides: TGTGCCACCAGCAGAGGGACGGTAGCGGGGGGTGAGACCCAGTACTTC.

This clone has only a few counts. This chain uses TRBV6-5 with TRBJ1-3; 9 bases match TRBD1. Germline V CDR1 and CDR2: MNHEY, SVGAGI. The CDR3 is made up of 15 amino acids. Trimming cost V 6 bases and J 1 base; bases outside gene matches: 4. DNA of the CDR3: TGTGCCAGCAGGGGGACAGGGCCTTCTGGAAACACCATATATTTT. Its translation is CASRGTGPSGNTIYF.

The chain uses TRBV3-1 (or the pseudogene TRBV3-2) and TRBJ2-2, with D possibly TRBD1 on 6 matching bases. The V gene's germline CDR1 is LGHDT and CDR2 YNNKEL (reference sequence). V lost 4 bases, J lost 2 bases, and 14 bases lay in between. CDR3 length: 16 amino acids. The DNA for the CDR3 is TGTGCCAGCAGCCTTCTATTCGGGACAAACACCGGGGAGCTGTTTTTT. Translated: CASSLLFGTNTGELFF.

The chain employs TRBV11-1 and TRBJ1-1; D remains ambiguous. CDR1 is SGHAT, CDR2 FQDESV, per germline (reference sequence). The CDR3 length is 16 residues. Trimming took off 4 bases at V and 0 bases at J, with 15 bases between the two ends. This CDR3 reads CASSYHVAGMNTEAFF. The CDR3 nucleotides read TGTGCCAGCAGCTATCACGTCGCGGGGATGAACACTGAAGCTTTCTTT.

This chain joins TRBV5-1 and TRBJ2-1, with 12 bases identical to TRBD2. The CDR3 extends over 19 amino acids. Trimming at V came to 4 bases and at J to 6 bases, leaving 17 bases not matched to a gene. CDR1 and CDR2 (germline): SGHRS, YFSETQ. CDR3 nucleotides: TGCGCCAGCAGCCCCGTCCTAGCGGGGGGGATCCTTTCCGGCAATGAGCAGTTCTTC. Its protein is CASSPVLAGGILSGNEQFF.

V is TRBV2 and J is TRBJ1-2, with TRBD1 matching over 9 bases. V gave up 5 bases and J gave up 3 bases; unmatched junction bases: 1. This CDR3 is 13 amino acids long. Germline CDR1 reads SNHLY; CDR2 reads FYNNEI. The CDR3 loop reads CASSTGGYYGYTF. The CDR3 region has the DNA TGTGCCAGCAGTACAGGGGGCTACTATGGCTACACCTTC.

J is TRBJ1-2 and V is TRBV7-4; 9 bases are a match to TRBD1. V trimming: 0 bases; J trimming: 4 bases; junction bases outside the gene matches: 6. Per germline, CDR1 SGHVT and CDR2 SQSDAQ. The CDR3 sequence is 16 residues long. In nucleotides, the CDR3 is TGTGCCAGCAGCTTAGCCATTGGACAGGGGCCCTATGGCTACACCTTC. This translates into CASSLAIGQGPYGYTF.

This clone showed up just once. The genes are TRBV6-5 and TRBJ2-7, with 9 bases matching TRBD2. Per germline, CDR1 MNHEY and CDR2 SVGAGI. V lost 0 bases, J lost 1 base, and 4 bases stayed unmatched. The CDR3 loop spans 16 amino acids. CDR3 sequence: CASSYSPSGGSYEQYF. The CDR3 DNA is TGTGCCAGCAGTTACTCGCCGAGCGGGGGGTCCTACGAGCAGTACTTC.

V gene TRBV19 combines with J gene TRBJ1-2, with 7 bases fitting TRBD1. There are 13 residues in the CDR3. Germline loops: CDR1 LNHDA, CDR2 SQIVND (reference sequence). V was clipped by 5 bases and J by 5 bases; unmatched bases: 5. The CDR3 sequence is CASSRGQTYGYTF. CDR3 nucleotide sequence: TGTGCCAGTAGTCGGGGACAGACTTATGGCTACACCTTC.

The chain couples TRBV6-4 to TRBJ2-1; D possibly corresponds to TRBD2 (6 bases). Trimming cost V 2 bases and J 3 bases, with 11 bases left between them. CDR3 length: 15 residues. CDR1 and CDR2 from the germline V gene are MRHNA and SNTAGT. CDR3 bases: TGTGCCAGCAGTGACGGAGGGGAGGACTACAATGAGCAGTTCTTC. It yields the protein CASSDGGEDYNEQFF.

The chain has TRBV30 and TRBJ1-1, with D hard to call. This CDR3 spans 14 amino acids. Germline CDR1 reads GTSNPN; CDR2 reads SVGIG (reference sequence). V shed 3 bases and J shed 0 bases, with 11 bases lying between them. CDR3 loop: CAWSRGLMNTEAFF. The CDR3 DNA follows: TGTGCCTGGAGCCGGGGTCTCATGAACACTGAAGCTTTCTTT.

The V and J genes are TRBV3-1 (or the pseudogene TRBV3-2) and TRBJ1-1; D perhaps matches TRBD1 (5 bases). The CDR3 loop spans 14 amino acids. Per germline, CDR1 LGHDT and CDR2 YNNKEL (reference sequence). Between the trimmed V and J ends, which lost 5 bases and 4 bases, there was a span of 14 bases. CDR3 in amino acids: CASSLTGSSTEAFF. The CDR3, as DNA: TGTGCCAGCAGCTTAACAGGTTCGAGCACTGAAGCTTTCTTT.

J is TRBJ1-4 and V is TRBV18; tentative D call: TRBD1 (5 bases). The ends were cut back, 2 bases at V and 5 bases at J, with 12 bases in the middle. CDR3 length equals 15 residues. Germline CDR1 and CDR2: KGHSH and LQKENI. CDR3 loop: CASSPIRAYNEKLFF. The DNA for the CDR3 is TGTGCCAGCTCACCAATCAGGGCTTACAATGAAAAACTGTTTTTT.

J is TRBJ1-2 and V is TRBV5-4; no reliable D call. The ends were cut back, 1 base at V and 7 bases at J, with 5 bases in the middle. The CDR3 is 11 amino acids. Germline lookup yields CDR1 SGHNT and CDR2 YYREEE (reference sequence). CDR3 region: CASSLYGGYTF. The DNA for the CDR3 is TGTGCCAGCAGCTTGTACGGTGGCTACACCTTC.

This rearrangement joins TRBV15 to TRBJ1-5, with 7 bases aligning to TRBD1. The CDR3 extends over 17 amino acids. Germline loops: CDR1 LNHNV, CDR2 YYDKDF (reference sequence). V shed 0 bases and J 4 bases; nucleotides not matched to a gene: 9. The DNA for the CDR3 is TGTGCCACCAGCAGAGATCTTCCGGCACAGGGGAATCAGCCCCAGCATTTT. It codes for CATSRDLPAQGNQPQHF.